The clone carrying this TCR beta chain has more than one count but fewer than ten. The antigen remains unidentified. The source of the sample is a study of cytomegalovirus exposure and HLA in healthy donors. Background on the study: HLA-typed donors were the source of approximately 88 million unique TCRs held in an early data release. Study outcomes and limitations: Listed as cytomegalovirus-associated were 164 TCR beta chains.

CDR1 is SGDLS and CDR2 is YYNGEE in the germline V gene. Trimming took 1 base from V and 5 from J, leaving 15 bases between them. The CDR3 consists of 15 residues. Donors showed nominal health when sampled, although they likely had unrecorded immune exposures. With 60 Vbeta and 13 Jbeta primers, the PCR was carried out. Methods used by the authors: Among the unique TCR beta chains that a later analysis counted, about 85 million in all, about 10 million were shared. Measured with immunoSEQ multiplex PCR; TCRdb has only the in-frame clones, and not every one. V, J and clone size are taken as reported in that table, and D and trimming were inferred from the DNA itself. The sample yields 95,000 to 150,000 clones, 15% seen once.

The receptor was derived from a woman aged 18-30 years in good health and CMV-seronegative. This rearrangement joins TRBV9 to TRBJ1-1, with D tentatively TRBD1 (6 bases). Source material: PBMCs. The CDR3 spells CASSVREGGRTEAFF. DNA of the CDR3: TGTGCCAGCAGCGTAAGGGAGGGGGGTAGGACTGAAGCTTTCTTT.